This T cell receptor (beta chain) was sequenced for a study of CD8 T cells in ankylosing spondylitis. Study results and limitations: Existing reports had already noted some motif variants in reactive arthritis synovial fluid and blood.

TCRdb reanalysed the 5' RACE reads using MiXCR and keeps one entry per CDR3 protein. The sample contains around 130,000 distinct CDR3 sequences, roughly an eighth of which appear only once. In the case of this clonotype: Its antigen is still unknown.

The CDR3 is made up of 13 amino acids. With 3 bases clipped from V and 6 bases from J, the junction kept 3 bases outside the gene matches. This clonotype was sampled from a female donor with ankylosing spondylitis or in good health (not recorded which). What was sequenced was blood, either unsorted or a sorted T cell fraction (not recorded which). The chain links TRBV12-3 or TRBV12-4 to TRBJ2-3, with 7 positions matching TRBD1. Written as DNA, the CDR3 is TGTGCCAGCAGTTTTACAGGGGAGGATACGCAGTATTTT. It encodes CASSFTGEDTQYF.